This entry concerns a single TCR beta chain. The antigen is not known. This CDR3 region has 13 residues. Per germline, CDR1 GTSNPN and CDR2 SVGIG (reference sequence). With 5 bases removed from V and 0 bases from J, the gap between germline ends came to 8 bases. Assay used: immunoSEQ multiplex PCR; TCRdb lists only in-frame clones, some missing. Seen here are about 90,000 clones, roughly 90% observed once, and the top ten hold under 6%. Healthy donors had no documented immune events, such as infections, while sampled. These data are taken from a study of identifying expanded T cells in peripheral blood. Study-wide results and caveats: Across healthy donors, higher total template counts meant significantly greater roughly 2-week count variance. Technical replicates showed about 1.2 changed clones; around two weeks roughly 16; four weeks 19.

Sequencing was done on a sample of blood. The sequence came from a person aged 18 to 70 in good health. The chain links TRBV30 to TRBJ2-4; D might be TRBD2 (5 bases). The CDR3 loop reads CAWGLLAKNIQYF. In DNA, the CDR3 is TGTGCCTGGGGACTGTTAGCCAAAAACATTCAGTACTTC. Full variable domain (rest looked up from reference TRBV30 and TRBJ2-4): SQTIHQWPATLVQPVGSPLSLECTVEGTSNPNLYWYRQAAGRGLQLLFYSVGIGQISSEVPQNLSASRPQDRQFILSSKKLLLSDSGFYLCAWGLLAKNIQYFGAGTRLSVL.